Below are 32 T cell receptor beta chains sequenced from a single sample in a study of blood T cell repertoires in COVID-19. The assay was immunoSEQ multiplex PCR, and TCRdb's table has in-frame clones only and misses some. The data contain 50,000 to 75,000 clones, over 75% of them singletons. The specimen was peripheral blood. These receptors were collected from an elderly man in a cohort sampled during active COVID-19.

V usage is TRBV18 and J usage is TRBJ1-3; D remains ambiguous. V gave up 3 bases and J gave up 4 bases, with 16 bases separating them. This CDR3 is 16 amino acids long. CDR1 is KGHSH and CDR2 is LQKENI in the germline V gene. CDR3 in DNA: TGTGCCAGCTCACCCTCCGGGCTAAGCGGAGGAAACACCATATATTTT. Residues: CASSPSGLSGGNTIYF.

V usage is TRBV6-5 and J usage is TRBJ1-1; D is unclear. In germline, CDR1 is MNHEY, CDR2 SVGAGI. The V end was cut by 2 bases, the J end by 1 base, with 8 bases between. The CDR3 has 14 residues. The CDR3 loop is CASSYTSSNTEAFF. CDR3 nucleotides: TGTGCCAGCAGTTACACGAGTTCGAACACTGAAGCTTTCTTT.

This clone was seen only once. The genes are TRBV27 and TRBJ1-2; D might be TRBD1 (6 bases). Germline-derived CDR1 and CDR2 are MNHEY and SMNVEV (reference sequence). This CDR3 contains 14 residues. Trimming removed 0 bases at V and 5 bases at J, with 10 bases between. The CDR3 coding sequence is TGTGCCAGCAGTTTATCGAGGCAGGGGTATGGCTACACCTTC. Its translation is CASSLSRQGYGYTF.

This clone was detected only once. This chain uses TRBV19 with TRBJ2-1, with D possibly matching TRBD2 (6 bases). V dropped 3 bases and J dropped 4 bases, with 10 bases sitting between them. Germline V gene data show CDR1 as LNHDA and CDR2 as SQIVND (reference sequence). This CDR3 is 14 amino acids long. For the CDR3, the DNA is TGTGCCAGTAGTATCGGGGGAGGTTACAATGAGCAGTTCTTC. It yields the protein CASSIGGGYNEQFF.

The chain links TRBV6-5 to TRBJ1-1; TRBD1 agrees at 8 bases. Germline CDR1 and CDR2: MNHEY and SVGAGI. CDR3 size: 15 residues. The ends lost 4 bases at V and 3 bases at J; junction bases unmatched: 7. The CDR3 loop is CASSSGQGGYTEAFF. The CDR3 DNA follows: TGTGCCAGCAGTTCCGGACAGGGAGGTTACACTGAAGCTTTCTTT.

The chain uses TRBV3-1 (or the pseudogene TRBV3-2) and TRBJ1-3; 12 nucleotides line up with TRBD1. The CDR3 loop spans 16 amino acids. After removal of 0 bases from V and 7 bases from J, the junction contained 4 bases not matched to a gene. Germline V gives CDR1 LGHDT, CDR2 YNNKEL (reference sequence). CDR3 DNA sequence: TGTGCCAGCAGCCAAGATGGGACAGGGGGCCTGAACACCATATATTTT. Translation: CASSQDGTGGLNTIYF.

V and J are TRBV18 and TRBJ2-3, with D perhaps TRBD1 (6 bases). The V gene's germline CDR1 is KGHSH and CDR2 LQKENI. V gave up 2 bases and J gave up 2 bases, with 17 bases separating them. The CDR3 contains 17 residues. The CDR3 protein is CASSPVIGHRDTDTQYF. As DNA, the CDR3 is TGTGCCAGCTCACCAGTTATCGGTCACAGGGACACAGATACGCAGTATTTT.

The rearrangement links TRBV7-3 to TRBJ2-1; 10 bases align to TRBD2. V dropped 0 bases and J dropped 9; count of bases not matched to a gene: 8. Looked up from germline, CDR1 is SGHTA and CDR2 is FQGTGA. The CDR3 length is 16 residues. The CDR3 reads CASSLTPSGRMVEQFF. The DNA of the CDR3 is TGTGCCAGCAGCTTAACTCCTAGCGGGAGAATGGTTGAGCAGTTCTTC. The full variable domain, completed using reference TRBV7-3 and TRBJ2-1, is GAGVSQTPSNKVTEKGKYVELRCDPISGHTALYWYRQSLGQGPEFLIYFQGTGAADDSGLPNDRFFAVRPEGSVSTLKIQRTERGDSAVYLCASSLTPSGRMVEQFFGPGTRLTVL.

The chain combines TRBV4-1 with TRBJ2-5, with D perhaps TRBD1 (5 bases). The CDR3 contains 17 residues. The germline V gene has CDR1 MGHRA and CDR2 YSYEKL. Trimming took off 1 base at V and 4 bases at J, with 19 bases between the two ends. The CDR3 DNA reads TGCGCCAGCAGCCAAGCCCTTTCGGGTAGGACAACAGAGACCCAGTACTTC. Its translation: CASSQALSGRTTETQYF.

The genes are TRBV5-1 and TRBJ2-5, with D maybe TRBD1 (5 bases). V lost 10 bases and J 5 bases, leaving 18 bases between the germline ends. The CDR3 is made up of 13 amino acids. Germline V gives CDR1 SGHRS, CDR2 YFSETQ. For the CDR3, the DNA is TGCGCCGGGGCTAGGGGTGCAGGGGAGACCCAGTACTTC. Protein product: CAGARGAGETQYF.

V and J are TRBV18 and TRBJ2-7; tentatively, D is TRBD2 (5 bases). Germline loops: CDR1 KGHSH, CDR2 LQKENI. Trimming took off 0 bases at V and 6 bases at J, with 15 bases between the two ends. The CDR3 runs to 15 residues. The CDR3 coding sequence is TGTGCCAGCTCACCACCGTCTCGGGAAAGAGGCGAGCAGTACTTC. It translates to CASSPPSRERGEQYF.

This clone was seen once. J is TRBJ2-1 and V is TRBV27; 12 bases are shared with TRBD2. From germline, CDR1 is MNHEY and CDR2 SMNVEV (reference sequence). V dropped 3 bases and J dropped 0; count of bases not matched to a gene: 3. There are 17 residues in the CDR3. The CDR3 loop is CASSFTSGGSSYNEQFF. The CDR3 DNA follows: TGTGCCAGCAGTTTCACTAGCGGGGGGAGCTCCTACAATGAGCAGTTCTTC.

V gene TRBV5-5 combines with J gene TRBJ1-5; 7 positions match TRBD1. Germline trimming cut 4 bases from V and 1 base from J; bases unmatched to any gene: 14. The CDR3 is 18 amino acids. Germline V gene lookup returns CDR1 SGHKS and CDR2 YYEKEE (reference sequence). In DNA, the CDR3 is TGTGCCAGCAGCCCCACAAGGGACAGCTGGGTAAGCAATCAGCCCCAGCATTTT. Translation: CASSPTRDSWVSNQPQHF.

This sequence joins TRBV4-1 and TRBJ1-1; D is uncertain. The CDR3 extends over 15 amino acids. Germline V gene lookup returns CDR1 MGHRA and CDR2 YSYEKL. The germline V and J ends were trimmed by 3 bases and 5 bases, with 16 bases remaining between them. In DNA form, the CDR3 reads TGCGCCAGCAGCCACCCAATCCGGGGATGGACTGAAGCTTTCTTT. This translates into CASSHPIRGWTEAFF.

The chain combines TRBV7-8 with TRBJ1-5; 9 bases fit TRBD1. The CDR3 has 16 residues. V shed 3 bases, J shed 4 bases, and the junction held 7 bases outside the gene matches. The germline CDR1 and CDR2 sequences are SGHVS and FQNEAQ. The CDR3 coding sequence is TGTGCCAGCAGCTTTGATTTGACAGGGGGGAATCAGCCCCAGCATTTT. Translation: CASSFDLTGGNQPQHF. The full variable domain, with the rest looked up from reference TRBV7-8 and TRBJ1-5, is GAGVSQSPRYKVAKRGQDVALRCDPISGHVSLFWYQQALGQGPEFLTYFQNEAQLDKSGLPSDRFFAERPEGSVSTLKIQRTQQEDSAVYLCASSFDLTGGNQPQHFGDGTRLSIL.

This clone was picked up one time. The rearrangement joins TRBV7-9 to TRBJ1-1; TRBD1 might be the D (6 bases). V was clipped by 5 bases and J by 2 bases, with 12 bases between them. The CDR3 extends over 14 amino acids. Germline loops: CDR1 SEHNR, CDR2 FQNEAQ (reference sequence). The CDR3: CASSTSGANTEAFF. The CDR3 DNA follows: TGTGCCAGCAGCACATCAGGGGCCAACACTGAAGCTTTCTTT.

DNA of the CDR3: TGTGCCAGCAGCTTAACAGGGACAGGGTCGAACATTCAGTACTTC. Encoded protein: CASSLTGTGSNIQYF. The chain uses TRBV7-3 and TRBJ2-4, with 9 bases lining up with TRBD1. V shed 0 bases and J 7 bases; nucleotides not matched to a gene: 4. The CDR3 totals 15 residues. The germline gives CDR1 SGHTA, CDR2 FQGTGA. The whole variable domain, filled in from reference TRBV7-3 and TRBJ2-4, reads GAGVSQTPSNKVTEKGKYVELRCDPISGHTALYWYRQSLGQGPEFLIYFQGTGAADDSGLPNDRFFAVRPEGSVSTLKIQRTERGDSAVYLCASSLTGTGSNIQYFGAGTRLSVL.

The chain links TRBV10-2 to TRBJ2-2, with D perhaps TRBD2 (5 bases). Germline V lookup: CDR1 WSHSY, CDR2 SAAADI. The V gene lost 0 bases and the J gene lost 8 bases, with 7 bases spanning the gap. The CDR3 spans 13 residues. Here the CDR3 DNA reads TGCGCCAGCAGTGAGTCCGGGAAAGGGGAGCTGTTTTTT. Encoded protein: CASSESGKGELFF.

The genes are TRBV5-4 and TRBJ2-1; TRBD2 matches at 7 bases. Germline V gives CDR1 SGHNT, CDR2 YYREEE (reference sequence). V lost 5 bases, J lost 5 bases, and 13 bases stayed unmatched. CDR3 length equals 16 residues. The DNA of the CDR3 is TGTGCCAGCAGGGTGAGCGGGTCTAGCGGTAACAATGAGCAGTTCTTC. Protein sequence: CASRVSGSSGNNEQFF.

The chain recombines TRBV18 with TRBJ1-2; 7 nucleotides align to TRBD1. The CDR3 is made up of 14 amino acids. Trimming took 3 bases from V and 6 from J; bases not matched to a gene: 7. Germline CDR1 and CDR2: KGHSH and LQKENI. DNA for the CDR3: TGTGCCAGCTCACCGCTAACAGGGGAGGATGGCTACACCTTC. Amino acid sequence: CASSPLTGEDGYTF. Complete variable domain (other parts from reference TRBV18 and TRBJ1-2): NAGVMQNPRHLVRRRGQEARLRCSPMKGHSHVYWYRQLPEEGLKFMVYLQKENIIDESGMPKERFSAEFPKEGPSILRIQQVVRGDSAAYFCASSPLTGEDGYTFGSGTRLTVV.

Here the CDR3 reads CASSPGTSGTAYNEQFF. In nucleotides, the CDR3 is TGTGCCAGCTCACCCGGGACTAGCGGGACGGCGTACAATGAGCAGTTCTTC. This chain uses TRBV18 with TRBJ2-1, with 13 bases aligning to TRBD2. The CDR3 runs 17 residues. Germline trimming cut 3 bases from V and 4 bases from J; bases unmatched to any gene: 6. Germline CDR1 and CDR2: KGHSH and LQKENI.

CDR3: CASMPSGFNEQFF. The CDR3 DNA reads as TGCGCCAGCATGCCTAGCGGGTTCAATGAGCAGTTCTTC. The V call is TRBV5-1, the J call TRBJ2-1; 8 nucleotides line up with TRBD2. The germline CDR1 and CDR2 sequences are SGHRS and YFSETQ. V was pared by 6 bases and J by 6 bases, with 5 bases of the junction left unmatched. The CDR3 spans 13 residues.

As regards this clone: One end of the junction varies from germline; a read error may be responsible. V usage is TRBV3-1 (or the pseudogene TRBV3-2) and J usage is TRBJ2-7; TRBD2 matches at 9 bases. Looked up from germline, CDR1 is LGHDT and CDR2 is YNNKEL (reference sequence). This CDR3 is 17 amino acids long. CDR3 coding DNA: TGTGCCAACAGCCAAGATATCCTAGCGGGGCCGTCTGCCGAGCAGTACTTC. Its translation is CANSQDILAGPSAEQYF.

The J gene is TRBJ2-3, the V gene TRBV7-2, with TRBD2 identical over 13 bases. This CDR3 is 19 amino acids long. J was trimmed by 4 bases and V by 1 base; bases with no gene match: 11. Germline CDR1 reads SGHTA; CDR2 reads FQGNSA. This CDR3 reads CASSLELAGGLPTADTQYF. The CDR3, as DNA: TGTGCCAGCAGCTTAGAACTAGCGGGGGGGCTACCTACAGCAGATACGCAGTATTTT.

V is TRBV10-3 and J is TRBJ1-1; 7 nucleotides match TRBD1. With V trimmed by 9 bases and J by 1 base, 2 bases remained unmatched. The CDR3 is 12 residues long. Germline loops: CDR1 ENHRY, CDR2 SYGVKD. DNA for the CDR3: TGTGCCATTGGGACAGCGAACACTGAAGCTTTCTTT. It encodes CAIGTANTEAFF.

This clone showed up just a few times. The chain links TRBV4-3 to TRBJ1-6, with a possible D match to TRBD1 (5 bases). CDR1 is LGHNA, CDR2 YSLEER, per germline. This CDR3 region has 16 residues. V dropped 4 bases and J dropped 8 bases, with 18 bases sitting between them. The DNA for the CDR3 is TGCGCCAGCAGCCCGCGACCCGAACGGGGGTATTCACCCCTCCACTTT. Amino acid sequence: CASSPRPERGYSPLHF.

The DNA for the CDR3 is TGTGCCAGCAGCTTCGGGGGGATAGCTAACTATGGCTACACCTTC. Amino acids: CASSFGGIANYGYTF. This chain connects TRBV6-2 or TRBV6-3 to TRBJ1-2, with a tentative D call TRBD1 (5 bases). This CDR3 spans 15 amino acids. CDR1 MNHEY and CDR2 SVGEGT come from the germline V gene. Trimming took 6 bases from V and 0 from J, leaving 14 bases between them.

The genes are TRBV10-3 and TRBJ2-1; 10 nucleotides align to TRBD2. The CDR3 totals 13 residues. CDR1 is ENHRY and CDR2 is SYGVKD in the germline V gene. The V and J ends lost 7 bases and 8 bases, in that order; junction bases with no gene match: 5. The CDR3 spells CAIKAGGSDEQFF. Here the CDR3 DNA reads TGTGCCATCAAAGCGGGGGGGTCGGATGAGCAGTTCTTC.

The chain carries TRBV7-8 and TRBJ1-3, with D unresolved. This CDR3 contains 16 residues. Looked up from germline, CDR1 is SGHVS and CDR2 is FQNEAQ. Trimming removed 1 base at V and 0 bases at J, with 10 bases between. This chain's CDR3 is CASSLGTGSSGNTIYF. CDR3 DNA sequence: TGTGCCAGCAGCTTAGGGACGGGGAGCTCTGGAAACACCATATATTTT.

The chain has TRBV19 and TRBJ1-5, with D possibly being TRBD1 (6 bases). Germline loops: CDR1 LNHDA, CDR2 SQIVND (reference sequence). Trimming left V 7 bases short and J 1 base short, with 11 bases between. This CDR3 has 14 amino acids. This CDR3 is CASTPGHSNQPQHF. The CDR3 bases are TGTGCCAGTACCCCGGGACACAGCAATCAGCCCCAGCATTTT.

The genes are TRBV18 and TRBJ1-2; a weak D match, TRBD1 (6 bases). Germline loops: CDR1 KGHSH, CDR2 LQKENI. The ends were cut back, 5 bases at V and 3 bases at J, with 10 bases in the middle. This CDR3 has 13 residues. The CDR3, as DNA: TGTGCCAGCTCAGTTTCAGGGGACTATGGCTACACCTTC. This sequence encodes CASSVSGDYGYTF.

The chain links TRBV2 to TRBJ2-7; D is possibly TRBD2 (7 bases). The V end was cut by 7 bases, the J end by 2 bases, with 12 bases between. This CDR3 comprises 13 residues. Germline V gene sequence: CDR1 SNHLY, CDR2 FYNNEI. The CDR3 sequence is CASKGGGPYEQYF. The DNA of the CDR3 is TGTGCCAGCAAAGGGGGGGGGCCCTACGAGCAGTACTTC. Full variable domain (outside the CDR3, taken from reference TRBV2 and TRBJ2-7): EPEVTQTPSHQVTQMGQEVILRCVPISNHLYFYWYRQILGQKVEFLVSFYNNEISEKSEIFDDQFSVERPDGSNFTLKIRSTKLEDSAMYFCASKGGGPYEQYFGPGTRLTVT.